A selection of T cell receptor beta chains follows, all from one sample in a study of PD-1 blockade in classical Hodgkin lymphoma. Assay used: immunoSEQ multiplex PCR; TCRdb lists only in-frame clones, some missing. This table has more than 85,000 clones, 89% appearing once. The sample was peripheral blood mononuclear cells (PBMCs), taken before the fourth cycle of nivolumab. These receptors were collected from a human donor with classical Hodgkin lymphoma. The CDR3 runs from the conserved cysteine through the conserved F or W. Each record gives: V gene, D gene, J gene, CDR3 protein. D genes are given only for firm matches.

TRBV5-5	.	TRBJ1-2	CASTLRGNYGYTF
TRBV27	TRBD2	TRBJ2-1	CASRVARLAFNEQFF
TRBV2	.	TRBJ1-1	CASRVRQNTEAFF
TRBV28	.	TRBJ1-4	CASSLAVGGSREKLFF
TRBV27	.	TRBJ1-3	CASSLSRDTRNTIYF
TRBV5-1	TRBD2	TRBJ2-2	CASSVAGGTTGELFF
TRBV19	.	TRBJ2-1	CATNPGQTYNEQFF
TRBV5-1	.	TRBJ1-2	CASSLGARDGYTF
TRBV9	.	TRBJ1-4	CASNQDGTTNEKLFF
TRBV7-2	TRBD2	TRBJ2-7	CASSIAGAIEQYF
TRBV4-3	.	TRBJ1-4	CASSQDRGSPTEKLFF
TRBV6-1	.	TRBJ2-5	CASRWDSQETQYF
TRBV4-3	.	TRBJ2-7	CASSHKVSRTYEQYF
TRBV18	.	TRBJ2-6	CASSPPYGVLTF
TRBV10-2	.	TRBJ2-5	CASSSWGPQETQYF
TRBV10-1	TRBD2	TRBJ2-1	CASQATSGSEVHEQFF
TRBV12-5	.	TRBJ1-3	CASGLGLSGNTIYF
TRBV4-3	TRBD2	TRBJ2-2	CASSQGSGRGNTGELFF
TRBV15	.	TRBJ1-2	CATSRDKQAGGYTF
TRBV19	TRBD1	TRBJ1-4	CASSEGQGIEKLFF
TRBV19	TRBD1	TRBJ2-7	CASSIGTAYEQYF
TRBV4-3	.	TRBJ1-5	CASSQAKSNQPQHF
TRBV27	.	TRBJ2-7	CASSLALSYEQYF
TRBV6-1	.	TRBJ2-1	CASSELWASSDEQFF
TRBV7-2	.	TRBJ2-7	CASSPGRAGEQYF
TRBV10-2	TRBD2	TRBJ2-1	CASTPRGRAGNEQFF
TRBV2	TRBD2	TRBJ2-3	CASRGTIDTQYF
TRBV4-1	.	TRBJ2-1	CASSRLLDSYNEQFF
TRBV2	.	TRBJ1-1	CASRHRVGNTEAFF
TRBV6-1	.	TRBJ1-1	CASSKEGNTEAFF
TRBV7-9	.	TRBJ2-2	CASSSWDGQKSGELFF
TRBV7-9	.	TRBJ2-1	CASSLVPSSVSSYNEQFF
TRBV18	TRBD1	TRBJ2-2	CASSPPARGQTGELFF
TRBV25-1	TRBD2	TRBJ2-3	CASSDLWLAGGTDTQYF